This TCR beta chain was captured by sequencing in a study of OX40 agonist ivuxolimab in advanced cancers. Study results and limitations: Relatively little clonal expansion, among the lowest observed, appeared in partial responders at 0.1-3.0 mg/kg. Dosing at 0.1 to 3.0 mg/kg was accompanied by clonal expansion of CD4+ and CD8+ blood T cells by week 6.

The protocol was immunoSEQ multiplex PCR, while the TCRdb copy is restricted to in-frame clones and leaves out a portion. The sample includes tens of thousands of clones, about 84% of them seen just once. Concerning this clone itself: The target antigen is unknown.

Germline values: CDR1 SGHNT, CDR2 YYREEE (reference sequence). With 4 bases clipped from V and 4 bases from J, the junction kept 10 bases outside the gene matches. CDR3 length equals 17 residues. Here the sequenced sample was CD4+ or CD8+ T cells sorted from blood, taken in a trial of the OX40 agonist ivuxolimab. This receptor was obtained from an adult with an advanced solid tumor such as melanoma, head and neck, liver or kidney cancer. The V call is TRBV5-4, the J call TRBJ1-3; 11 bases fit TRBD1. DNA for the CDR3: TGTGCCAGCAGCGCTGTAAGGACAGGGGGCGTGGGAAACACCATATATTTT. Amino acid sequence: CASSAVRTGGVGNTIYF. The full variable domain, its missing parts supplied by reference TRBV5-4 and TRBJ1-3, is ETGVTQSPTHLIKTRGQQVTLRCSSQSGHNTVSWYQQALGQGPQFIFQYYREEENGRGNFPPRFSGLQFPNYSSELNVNALELDDSALYLCASSAVRTGGVGNTIYFGEGSWLTVV.